Detailed here is one T cell receptor (beta chain). V gave up 3 bases and J gave up 4 bases, with 13 bases separating them. This CDR3 has 16 residues. The germline V gene encodes CDR1 MGHDK and CDR2 SYGVNS. Samples: about 28 days before transplant, then days 30, 100 and 180 after. This entry comes from a study of T cell clonotyping in hematopoietic cell transplantation. Profiling relied on immunoSEQ multiplex PCR, and the TCRdb table lists in-frame clones only, not all of them. The table lists roughly 30,000 clones, more than 85% of them singletons. The sequence came from a female patient aged 45-65 years who had an allogeneic stem cell transplant from a related donor, so the T cells may come from the graft donor. Some clones in this sample may be carry-over from other donors' samples. The chain employs TRBV25-1 and TRBJ1-6, with unresolved D. The source material was PBMCs, sampled 100 days after allogeneic stem cell transplant. This chain's CDR3 is CASSEEGHRYNSPLHF. CDR3 nucleotides: TGTGCCAGCAGTGAGGAAGGGCATCGGTATAATTCACCCCTCCACTTT.